These 29 T cell receptor beta chains were all obtained from the same sample, sequenced in a study of PD-L1 blockade in urothelial cancer. Documented time point: peripheral blood 6 weeks after treatment start. Some clones are missing from TCRdb's copy, which holds only in-frame ones; the method was immunoSEQ multiplex PCR. In the table there are around 110,000 clones, 75% to 90% of which are singletons. The starting material was PBMCs, obtained around atezolizumab (anti-PD-L1) treatment. All receptors derive from a man aged 55-75 years with urothelial cancer.

The V call is TRBV7-9, the J call TRBJ1-2, with D perhaps TRBD1 (5 bases). The V end was cut by 7 bases, the J end by 7 bases, with 22 bases between. CDR1 is SEHNR, CDR2 FQNEAQ, per germline (reference sequence). This CDR3 spans 15 amino acids. CDR3 DNA: TGTGCCAGCAATCCTAGTGGGGCCCCACAAGGTGGCTACACCTTC. This codes for CASNPSGAPQGGYTF. Combining the CDR3 with reference TRBV7-9 and TRBJ1-2 gives the whole variable domain DTGVSQNPRHKITKRGQNVTFRCDPISEHNRLYWYRQTLGQGPEFLTYFQNEAQLEKSRLLSDRFSAERPKGSFSTLEIQRTEQGDSAMYLCASNPSGAPQGGYTFGSGTRLTVV.

The V and J genes are TRBV27 and TRBJ2-2, with D unclear. The germline V gene has CDR1 MNHEY and CDR2 SMNVEV (reference sequence). The length of the CDR3 is 14 residues. The V and J ends lost 1 base and 1 base respectively, with 4 bases between them. This CDR3 reads CASSLLMNTGELFF. DNA of the CDR3: TGTGCCAGCAGTTTATTAATGAACACCGGGGAGCTGTTTTTT.

The V call is TRBV4-1, the J call TRBJ2-1; 12 bases fit TRBD2. The CDR3 loop spans 17 amino acids. Losses at the gene ends were 1 base for V and 0 bases for J; bases not matched to a gene: 1. CDR1 MGHRA and CDR2 YSYEKL come from the germline V gene. CDR3 in amino acids: CASSQGTSGTSYNEQFF. As DNA, the CDR3 is TGCGCCAGCAGCCAAGGGACTAGCGGGACCTCCTACAATGAGCAGTTCTTC.

The chain uses TRBV5-1 and TRBJ2-5; maybe TRBD2 (6 bases). With 2 bases removed from V and 5 bases from J, the gap between germline ends came to 13 bases. Germline values: CDR1 SGHRS, CDR2 YFSETQ. CDR3 length: 14 amino acids. CDR3 in DNA: TGCGCCAGCAGCTTAGAACTAGCTGGTGAGACCCAGTACTTC. It encodes CASSLELAGETQYF.

The genes are TRBV18 and TRBJ2-7; no clear D gene. In germline, CDR1 is KGHSH, CDR2 LQKENI. This CDR3 comprises 12 residues. V was shortened by 1 base and J by 7 bases, with 8 bases between the two germline ends. In nucleotides, the CDR3 is TGTGCCAGCTCACCACAGTCCCGGGAGCAGTACTTC. Protein sequence: CASSPQSREQYF.

The CDR3, as DNA: TGTGCCAGCAGCCCCGACAGGAGCACTGAAGCTTTCTTT. The encoded protein is CASSPDRSTEAFF. This chain uses TRBV7-3 with TRBJ1-1; possible D gene TRBD1, 6 bases. The CDR3 runs 13 residues. V lost 5 bases and J lost 4, with 11 bases in between. Germline lookup yields CDR1 SGHTA and CDR2 FQGTGA.

This chain uses TRBV28 with TRBJ1-2, with D perhaps matching TRBD1 (6 bases). CDR3 length: 15 amino acids. With 1 base removed from V and 4 bases from J, the gap between germline ends came to 13 bases. Germline V gene sequence: CDR1 MDHEN, CDR2 SYDVKM. CDR3 protein: CASSLSGGTGYGYTF. The CDR3 DNA reads TGTGCCAGCAGTTTATCGGGGGGCACGGGCTATGGCTACACCTTC.

The chain carries TRBV12-1 and TRBJ1-1; the table assigns TRBD1, which was not confirmed against the DNA. TRBV12-1 is classified as a pseudogene. The CDR3 is made up of 14 amino acids. The CDR3 here is CASKGRVMNTEAFF. In nucleotides, the CDR3 is TGTGCCAGCAAGGGCAGGGTCATGAACACTGAAGCTTTCTTT.

The chain joins TRBV28 to TRBJ1-3, with D tentatively TRBD1 (6 bases). Germline V CDR1 and CDR2: MDHEN, SYDVKM. Trimming took off 4 bases at V and 3 bases at J, with 10 bases between the two ends. The CDR3 consists of 14 residues. CDR3 sequence reads: CASSSGHSGNTIYF. The CDR3 bases are TGTGCCAGCAGTTCGGGACACAGTGGAAACACCATATATTTT.

V usage is TRBV9 and J usage is TRBJ2-1; the match to TRBD2 covers 13 bases. The trim removed 4 bases at V and 8 bases at J, leaving 6 bases unmatched. CDR1 is SGDLS and CDR2 is YYNGEE in the germline V gene. This CDR3 spans 15 amino acids. The CDR3 sequence is CASSPRTSGRDEQFF. The CDR3 coding sequence is TGTGCCAGCAGCCCAAGGACTAGCGGGAGAGATGAGCAGTTCTTC.

The chain is built from TRBV28 and TRBJ1-2, with 9 bases lining up with TRBD1. This CDR3 has 13 residues. The trim removed 5 bases at V and 7 bases at J, leaving 5 bases unmatched. Per the germline V gene, CDR1 is MDHEN and CDR2 is SYDVKM. The CDR3 DNA reads as TGTGCCAGCAGTATGGGACAGGGCACTGGCTACACCTTC. The encoded protein is CASSMGQGTGYTF.

The V gene is TRBV7-8, the J gene TRBJ2-2; a weak D match, TRBD2 (5 bases). Germline CDR1 reads SGHVS; CDR2 reads FQNEAQ. Between the trimmed V and J ends, which lost 5 bases and 1 base, there was a span of 8 bases. The CDR3 has 14 residues. The CDR3 protein is CASSVSENTGELFF. The CDR3 DNA sequence: TGTGCCAGCAGCGTTAGCGAGAACACCGGGGAGCTGTTTTTT. The variable domain in full, completed from reference TRBV7-8 and TRBJ2-2, reads GAGVSQSPRYKVAKRGQDVALRCDPISGHVSLFWYQQALGQGPEFLTYFQNEAQLDKSGLPSDRFFAERPEGSVSTLKIQRTQQEDSAVYLCASSVSENTGELFFGEGSRLTVL.

The chain employs TRBV7-9 and TRBJ1-5; 9 positions match TRBD1. This CDR3 region has 14 residues. With V trimmed by 3 bases and J by 5 bases, 2 bases remained unmatched. The germline gives CDR1 SEHNR, CDR2 FQNEAQ (reference sequence). The CDR3 coding sequence is TGTGCCAGCAGCTTCACAGGGGGCCATCAGCCCCAGCATTTT. Encoded protein: CASSFTGGHQPQHF.

This clone was detected once. In DNA form, the CDR3 reads TGTGCCAGCAGCCGGACTAGCGGATACTACGAGCAGTACTTC. Amino acids: CASSRTSGYYEQYF. This rearrangement joins TRBV5-8 to TRBJ2-7; TRBD2 agrees at 10 bases. In germline, CDR1 is SGHTS, CDR2 YDEGEE. The J segment lost 3 bases and the V segment lost 4 bases, leaving 4 bases of the junction unmatched. The CDR3 has 14 amino acids.

This clone was found once. The V gene is TRBV19, the J gene TRBJ1-4; a weak D match, TRBD1 (5 bases). Germline CDR1 LNHDA, CDR2 SQIVND (reference sequence). The CDR3 is 13 residues long. Trimming stripped 10 bases from V and 4 bases from J, with 13 bases between. Written as DNA, the CDR3 is TGTGCCACCTCCGAGACAGTTAATGAAAAACTGTTTTTT. Amino acids: CATSETVNEKLFF.

This clone was counted a single time. V is TRBV19 and J is TRBJ2-1; 11 positions agree with TRBD1. V shed 4 bases and J 4 bases; nucleotides not matched to a gene: 6. Germline CDR1 is LNHDA and CDR2 is SQIVND (reference sequence). The CDR3 totals 16 residues. For the CDR3, the DNA is TGTGCCAGTAGTAGAGGACAGGGGGCACGATACAATGAGCAGTTCTTC. Its translation is CASSRGQGARYNEQFF. Based on the CDR3 plus reference TRBV19 and TRBJ2-1, the full variable domain is DGGITQSPKYLFRKEGQNVTLSCEQNLNHDAMYWYRQDPGQGLRLIYYSQIVNDFQKGDIAEGYSVSREKKESFPLTVTSAQKNPTAFYLCASSRGQGARYNEQFFGPGTRLTVL.

The chain couples TRBV7-3 to TRBJ2-1, with 11 bases matching TRBD1. V trimming: 2 bases; J trimming: 9 bases; junction bases outside the gene matches: 6. This CDR3 is built from 15 residues. Germline values: CDR1 SGHTA, CDR2 FQGTGA. The CDR3 sequence: CASSLGQGARGEQFF. The CDR3 nucleotides are TGTGCCAGCAGCTTAGGACAGGGGGCAAGAGGTGAGCAGTTCTTC.

The V call is TRBV30, the J call TRBJ1-5; TRBD1 agrees at 7 bases. V lost 2 bases, J lost 5 bases, and 3 bases stayed unmatched. CDR3 size: 13 residues. Germline lookup yields CDR1 GTSNPN and CDR2 SVGIG (reference sequence). The CDR3: CAWSSTGDQPQHF. The CDR3 region has the DNA TGTGCCTGGAGTTCTACAGGGGATCAGCCCCAGCATTTT.

J is TRBJ1-1 and V is TRBV5-1, with D maybe TRBD1 (5 bases). CDR3 size: 15 residues. Germline values: CDR1 SGHRS, CDR2 YFSETQ. V was trimmed by 3 bases and J by 0 bases, leaving 12 bases between them. The CDR3 nucleotides are TGCGCCAGCAGCTCTTTGACGGACATGAACACTGAAGCTTTCTTT. It encodes CASSSLTDMNTEAFF.

This clone was seen just once. This chain joins TRBV6-5 and TRBJ2-7; unclear D gene. In germline, CDR1 is MNHEY, CDR2 SVGAGI. V lost 2 bases to trimming and J lost 4 bases, with 15 bases between them. The CDR3 is made up of 15 amino acids. For the CDR3, the DNA is TGTGCCAGCAGTTACGCGGCTCGAACGGGTTACGAGCAGTACTTC. Translation: CASSYAARTGYEQYF.

The rearrangement links TRBV6-5 to TRBJ2-1, with D unresolved. Trimming shortened V by 7 bases and J by 0 bases, and 13 bases separated the two germline ends. There are 15 residues in the CDR3. Looked up from germline, CDR1 is MNHEY and CDR2 is SVGAGI. The CDR3 here is CASNPARSSYNEQFF. CDR3 in DNA: TGTGCCAGCAACCCAGCGAGGTCCTCCTACAATGAGCAGTTCTTC.

The chain couples TRBV6-6 to TRBJ2-7; 7 bases map to TRBD1. Germline V lookup: CDR1 MNHNY, CDR2 SVGAGI (reference sequence). Trimming at V came to 6 bases and at J to 0 bases, leaving 5 bases not matched to a gene. CDR3 length equals 14 residues. In DNA form, the CDR3 reads TGTGCCAGCAGACCCAGGGACAGCTCCTACGAGCAGTACTTC. Translation: CASRPRDSSYEQYF.

Remarks on this clone: The CDR3 ends on some other residue instead of the conserved phenylalanine or tryptophan, so this is likely a read error. It is unclear where the CDR3 begins or ends on the DNA, so no DNA is shown, and the CDR3 is as TCRdb lists it. This chain connects TRBV4-1 to TRBJ1-2; the table's D call of TRBD1 was not tested on the DNA. The CDR3 totals 13 residues, both ends included. Germline V lookup: CDR1 MGHRA, CDR2 YSYEKL. CDR3 amino acids: CASSQDHGDNLFS.

The chain combines TRBV6-6 with TRBJ1-1, with TRBD1 as a possible D gene (5 bases). The CDR3 extends over 14 amino acids. V was clipped by 1 base and J by 4 bases, with 10 bases between them. Germline V lookup: CDR1 MNHNY, CDR2 SVGAGI (reference sequence). Written as DNA, the CDR3 is TGTGCCAGCAGTTACTTGCGGGGGACCACTGAAGCTTTCTTT. It encodes CASSYLRGTTEAFF.

This sequence joins TRBV5-1 and TRBJ2-5, with D maybe TRBD2 (5 bases). Germline CDR1 SGHRS, CDR2 YFSETQ. V was clipped by 0 bases and J by 1 base, with 7 bases between them. The CDR3 contains 14 residues. CDR3 residues: CASSLGSGQETQYF. The DNA of the CDR3 is TGCGCCAGCAGCTTGGGCAGCGGCCAAGAGACCCAGTACTTC. The full variable domain, in which reference TRBV5-1 and TRBJ2-5 provide the parts outside the CDR3, is KAGVTQTPRYLIKTRGQQVTLSCSPISGHRSVSWYQQTPGQGLQFLFEYFSETQRNKGNFPGRFSGRQFSNSRSEMNVSTLELGDSALYLCASSLGSGQETQYFGPGTRLLVL.

This chain joins TRBV30 and TRBJ2-5; TRBD1 matches at 7 bases. J gave up 5 bases and V 4 bases, and 7 bases lay outside the gene matches. The germline gives CDR1 GTSNPN, CDR2 SVGIG (reference sequence). This CDR3 is built from 13 residues. The CDR3 bases are TGTGCCTGGACTAGGGACAGTTGGGAGACCCAGTACTTC. Its translation is CAWTRDSWETQYF.

The chain links TRBV5-4 to TRBJ2-1; TRBD2 matches at 7 bases. CDR1 and CDR2 (germline): SGHNT, YYREEE (reference sequence). The trim removed 4 bases at V and 15 bases at J, leaving 22 bases unmatched. The CDR3 is 16 residues long. DNA of the CDR3: TGTGCCAGCAGCCCGGGGGGAGTCTTTGGCGGGAACCGTCTGTTCTTC. Its protein product is CASSPGGVFGGNRLFF.

The chain combines TRBV18 with TRBJ1-6; 7 positions agree with TRBD1. Germline assignment: CDR1 KGHSH and CDR2 LQKENI. Losses at the gene ends were 1 base for V and 9 bases for J; bases not matched to a gene: 15. This CDR3 spans 18 amino acids. The CDR3 region has the DNA TGTGCCAGCTCACCACGCTCTCTTGGTGCAGGGGACAGTTCACCCCTCCACTTT. This sequence encodes CASSPRSLGAGDSSPLHF.

This clone was observed once. V and J are TRBV5-1 and TRBJ1-4, with 10 positions matching TRBD1. The V gene end was trimmed by 4 bases and the J gene end by 7 bases; junction bases not matched to a gene: 7. The germline V gene has CDR1 SGHRS and CDR2 YFSETQ. The CDR3 consists of 15 residues. The CDR3, as DNA: TGCGCCAGCAGCGTTGCCGGGACAGGGGTTGAAAAACTGTTTTTT. It yields the protein CASSVAGTGVEKLFF.